This T cell receptor (beta chain) was captured by sequencing in a study of shared clonotypes between healthy human individuals. As concerns this clone: As yet, its antigen is unknown.

Study results and caveats: It was expected that sequencing depth would affect clonotype sharing among donors. The sharing of about 5% of naive CD4 clonotypes was seen across a few donors.

A roughly 200 ng quantity of DNA, 32,000 or so T cell genomes, went into the sorted-subset replicate PCRs. The table came from immunoSEQ multiplex PCR; TCRdb's copy has only in-frame clones and leaves some out. The data hold 1.6 million or so clones, with around 98.5% observed a single time. The CDR3 covers 14 residues. Trimming stripped 3 bases from V and 4 bases from J, with 15 bases between. Germline V gives CDR1 GTSNPN, CDR2 SVGIG (reference sequence). CD4+ cell separation produced CD45RA+ naive and CD45RA-negative memory subsets. This TCR was recovered from a man aged 25-45 years in good health. The V and J genes are TRBV30 and TRBJ2-5, with a possible D match to TRBD2 (6 bases). Input material: naive CD4+ T cells sorted from blood. Subset defined: CD45RA+ positively selected. The CDR3 sequence is CAWRERLVRETQYF. DNA for the CDR3: TGTGCCTGGAGAGAGAGACTAGTCAGAGAGACCCAGTACTTC.